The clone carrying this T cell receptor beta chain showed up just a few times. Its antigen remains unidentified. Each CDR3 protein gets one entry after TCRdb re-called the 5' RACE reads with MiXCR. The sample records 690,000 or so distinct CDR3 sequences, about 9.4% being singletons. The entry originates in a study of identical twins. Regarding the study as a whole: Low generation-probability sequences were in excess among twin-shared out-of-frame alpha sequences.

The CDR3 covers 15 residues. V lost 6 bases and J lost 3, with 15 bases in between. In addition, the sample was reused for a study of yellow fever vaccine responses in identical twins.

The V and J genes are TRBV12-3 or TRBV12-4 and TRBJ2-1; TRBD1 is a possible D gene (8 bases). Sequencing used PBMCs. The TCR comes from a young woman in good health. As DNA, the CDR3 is TGTGCCAGCAGCTCTTACAGGGGGGGCTACAATGAGCAGTTCTTC. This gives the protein CASSSYRGGYNEQFF.